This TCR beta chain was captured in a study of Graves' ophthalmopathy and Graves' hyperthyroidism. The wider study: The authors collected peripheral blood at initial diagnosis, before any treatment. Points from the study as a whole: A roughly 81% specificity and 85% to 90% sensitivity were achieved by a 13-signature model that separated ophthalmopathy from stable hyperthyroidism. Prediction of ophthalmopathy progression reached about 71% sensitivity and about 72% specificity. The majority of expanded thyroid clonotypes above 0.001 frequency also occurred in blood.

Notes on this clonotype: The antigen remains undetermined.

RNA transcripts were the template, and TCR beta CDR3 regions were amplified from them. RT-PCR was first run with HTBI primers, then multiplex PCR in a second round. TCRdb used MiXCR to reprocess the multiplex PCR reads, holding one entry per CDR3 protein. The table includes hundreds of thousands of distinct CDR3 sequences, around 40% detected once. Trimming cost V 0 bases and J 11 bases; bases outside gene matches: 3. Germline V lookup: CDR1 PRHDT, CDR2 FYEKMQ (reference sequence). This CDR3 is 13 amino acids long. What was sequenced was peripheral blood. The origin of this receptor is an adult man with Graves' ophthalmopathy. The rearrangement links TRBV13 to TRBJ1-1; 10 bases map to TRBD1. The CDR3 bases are TGTGCCAGCAGCTTAGGCGCGGGACAGGGGGCTTTCTTT. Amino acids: CASSLGAGQGAFF.